Listed here is a single T cell receptor beta chain. Its antigen is as yet unknown. The sample is drawn from a study of T cells in Graves' hyperthyroidism and ophthalmopathy. This CDR3 region has 15 residues. V gave up 6 bases and J gave up 0 bases; unmatched junction bases: 5. Germline CDR1 and CDR2: MNHNS and SASEGT. Using RNA transcripts as the source, TCR beta CDR3 regions were amplified. During a first-round RT-PCR of the TCR CDR3, the HTBI primer set was used. TCRdb re-called the multiplex PCR reads through MiXCR, storing one row per CDR3 protein. Here the sample spans 600,000 to 650,000 distinct CDR3 sequences, around 15% being singletons. The study, taken as a whole, reports: Ophthalmopathy could be told apart from stable hyperthyroidism with a 13 V-J model.

Exclusions: uncontrolled infection, other autoimmune disease, pregnancy, lactation. Based on clinical symptoms, serum thyroxine and TRAb, thyroid ultrasound and orbital computed tomography, diagnoses were reached. From 10 ml of fresh peripheral blood, PBMCs were isolated. This sequence originates from a woman in her 30s with Graves' hyperthyroidism. The chain recombines TRBV6-1 with TRBJ1-5; 7 nucleotides line up with TRBD1. Specimen: blood. This CDR3 reads CASSPDRLSNQPQHF. CDR3 in DNA: TGTGCCAGCAGCCCGGACAGGCTTAGCAATCAGCCCCAGCATTTT.